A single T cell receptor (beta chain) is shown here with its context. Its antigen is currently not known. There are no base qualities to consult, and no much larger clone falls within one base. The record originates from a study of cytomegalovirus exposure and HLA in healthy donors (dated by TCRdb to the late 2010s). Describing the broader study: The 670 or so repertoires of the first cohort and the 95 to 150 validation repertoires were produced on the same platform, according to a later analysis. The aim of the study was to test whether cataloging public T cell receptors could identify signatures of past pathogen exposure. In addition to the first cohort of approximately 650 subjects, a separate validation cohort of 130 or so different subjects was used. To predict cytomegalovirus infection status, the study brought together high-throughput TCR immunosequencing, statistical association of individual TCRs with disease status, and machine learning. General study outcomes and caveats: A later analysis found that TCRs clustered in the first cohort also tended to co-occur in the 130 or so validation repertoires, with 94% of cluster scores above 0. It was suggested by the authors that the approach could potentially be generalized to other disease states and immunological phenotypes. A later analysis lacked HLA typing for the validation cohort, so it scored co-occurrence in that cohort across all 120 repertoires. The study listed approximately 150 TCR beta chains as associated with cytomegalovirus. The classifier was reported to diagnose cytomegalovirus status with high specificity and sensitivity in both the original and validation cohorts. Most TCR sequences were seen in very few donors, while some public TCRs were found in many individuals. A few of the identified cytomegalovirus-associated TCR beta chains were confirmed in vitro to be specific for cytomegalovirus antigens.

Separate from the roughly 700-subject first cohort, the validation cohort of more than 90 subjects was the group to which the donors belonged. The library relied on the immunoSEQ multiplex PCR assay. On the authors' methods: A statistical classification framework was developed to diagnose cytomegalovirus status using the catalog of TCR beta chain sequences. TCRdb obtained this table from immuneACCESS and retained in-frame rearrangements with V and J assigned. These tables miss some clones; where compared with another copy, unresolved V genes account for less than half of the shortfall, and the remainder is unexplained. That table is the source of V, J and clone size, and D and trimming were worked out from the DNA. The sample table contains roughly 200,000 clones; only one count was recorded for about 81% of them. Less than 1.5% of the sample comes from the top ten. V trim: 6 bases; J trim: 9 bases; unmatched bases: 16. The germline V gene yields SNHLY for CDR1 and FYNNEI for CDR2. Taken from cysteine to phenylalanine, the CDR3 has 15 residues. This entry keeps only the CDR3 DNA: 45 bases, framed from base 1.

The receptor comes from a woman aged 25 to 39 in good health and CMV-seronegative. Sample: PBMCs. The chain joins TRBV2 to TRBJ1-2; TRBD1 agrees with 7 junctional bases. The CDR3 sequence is CASSDTEIPGQSYTF. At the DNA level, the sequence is TGTGCCAGCAGCGACACGGAGATACCGGGACAGAGCTACACCTTC.